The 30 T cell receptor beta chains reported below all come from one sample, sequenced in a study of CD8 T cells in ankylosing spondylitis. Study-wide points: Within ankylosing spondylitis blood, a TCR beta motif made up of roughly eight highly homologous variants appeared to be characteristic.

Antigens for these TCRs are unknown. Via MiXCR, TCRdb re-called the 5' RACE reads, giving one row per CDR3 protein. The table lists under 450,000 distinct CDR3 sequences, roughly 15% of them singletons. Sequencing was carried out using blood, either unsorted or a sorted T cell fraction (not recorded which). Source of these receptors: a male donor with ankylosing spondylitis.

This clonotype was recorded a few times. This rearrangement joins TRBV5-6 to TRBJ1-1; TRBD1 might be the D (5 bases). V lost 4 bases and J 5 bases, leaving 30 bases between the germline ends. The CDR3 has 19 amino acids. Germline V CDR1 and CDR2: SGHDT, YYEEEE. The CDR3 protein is CASSPHPQGRPPGGTEAFF. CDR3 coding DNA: TGTGCCAGCAGCCCACACCCCCAGGGTCGGCCCCCCGGCGGTACTGAAGCTTTCTTT.

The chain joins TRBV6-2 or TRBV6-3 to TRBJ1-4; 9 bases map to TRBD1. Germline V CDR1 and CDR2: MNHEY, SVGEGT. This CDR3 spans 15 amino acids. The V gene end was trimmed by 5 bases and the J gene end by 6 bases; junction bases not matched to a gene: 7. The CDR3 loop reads CASSDRRTGDEKLFF. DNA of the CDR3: TGTGCCAGCAGTGATCGTCGGACAGGGGATGAAAAACTGTTTTTT.

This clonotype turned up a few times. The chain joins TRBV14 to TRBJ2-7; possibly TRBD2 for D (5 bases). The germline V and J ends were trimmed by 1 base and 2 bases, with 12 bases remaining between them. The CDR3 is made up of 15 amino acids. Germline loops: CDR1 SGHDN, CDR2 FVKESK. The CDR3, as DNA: TGTGCCAGCAGCCAAGGGACTGGACCCACCTACGAGCAGTACTTC. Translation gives CASSQGTGPTYEQYF.

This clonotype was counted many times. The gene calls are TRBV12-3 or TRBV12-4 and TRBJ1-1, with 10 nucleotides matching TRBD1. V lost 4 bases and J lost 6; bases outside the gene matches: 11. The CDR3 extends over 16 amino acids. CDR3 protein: CASSYRDRGKGAEAFF. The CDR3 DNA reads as TGTGCCAGCAGTTACCGGGACAGGGGAAAAGGGGCTGAAGCTTTCTTT.

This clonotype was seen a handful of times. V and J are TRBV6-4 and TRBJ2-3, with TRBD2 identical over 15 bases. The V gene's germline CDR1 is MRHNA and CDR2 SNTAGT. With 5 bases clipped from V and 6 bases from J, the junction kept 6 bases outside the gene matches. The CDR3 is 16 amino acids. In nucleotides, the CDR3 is TGTGCCAGCAGTCCCCGTGGGACTAGCGGGAGGGATACGCAGTATTTT. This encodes CASSPRGTSGRDTQYF.

CDR3 DNA: TGTGCCAGCAGCCAAGATCTTAGCGACAGGGAGCTGTTTTTT. Protein: CASSQDLSDRELFF. The rearrangement joins TRBV3-1 to TRBJ2-2; TRBD2 might be the D (5 bases). The CDR3 sequence is 14 residues long. V lost 0 bases and J 9 bases, leaving 11 bases between the germline ends. Germline CDR1 is LGHDT and CDR2 is YNNKEL (reference sequence).

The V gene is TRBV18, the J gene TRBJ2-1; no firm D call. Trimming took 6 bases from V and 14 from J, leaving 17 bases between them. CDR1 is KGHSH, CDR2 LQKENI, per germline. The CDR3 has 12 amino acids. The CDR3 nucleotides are TGTGCCAGCTCTCCCAACTCCGGCCCGGAGTTCTTC. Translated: CASSPNSGPEFF.

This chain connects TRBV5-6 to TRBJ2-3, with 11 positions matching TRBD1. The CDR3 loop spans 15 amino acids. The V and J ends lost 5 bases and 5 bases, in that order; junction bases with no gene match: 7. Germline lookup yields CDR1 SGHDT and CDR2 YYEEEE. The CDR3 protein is CASSWTGGIRDTQYF. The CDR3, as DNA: TGTGCCAGCAGTTGGACAGGGGGCATAAGAGATACGCAGTATTTT.

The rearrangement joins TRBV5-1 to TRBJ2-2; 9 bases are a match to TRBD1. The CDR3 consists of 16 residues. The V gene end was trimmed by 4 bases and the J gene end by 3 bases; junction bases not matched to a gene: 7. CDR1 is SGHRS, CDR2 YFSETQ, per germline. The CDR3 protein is CASSKPGQGHTGELFF. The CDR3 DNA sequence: TGCGCCAGCAGCAAGCCGGGACAGGGCCACACCGGGGAGCTGTTTTTT.

CDR3 in DNA: TGTGCCAGCAGCTGGGAGGAGGGGAGTGAAAAACTGTTTTTT. Its translation: CASSWEEGSEKLFF. The chain employs TRBV2 and TRBJ1-4, with a possible D match to TRBD1 (5 bases). Trimming shortened V by 6 bases and J by 7 bases, and 15 bases separated the two germline ends. The CDR3 sequence is 14 residues long. The germline CDR1 and CDR2 sequences are SNHLY and FYNNEI.

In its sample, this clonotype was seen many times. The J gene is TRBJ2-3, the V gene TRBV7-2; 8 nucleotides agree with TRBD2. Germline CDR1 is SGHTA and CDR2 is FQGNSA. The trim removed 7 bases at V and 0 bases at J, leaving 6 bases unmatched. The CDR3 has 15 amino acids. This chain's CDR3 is CASMISGASTDTQYF. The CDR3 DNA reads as TGTGCCAGCATGATTAGCGGGGCCAGCACAGATACGCAGTATTTT. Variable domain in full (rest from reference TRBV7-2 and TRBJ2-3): GAGVSQSPSNKVTEKGKDVELRCDPISGHTALYWYRQSLGQGLEFLIYFQGNSAPDKSGLPSDRFSAERTGGSVSTLTIQRTQQEDSAVYLCASMISGASTDTQYFGPGTRLTVL.

The CDR3, as DNA: TGTGCCAGCAGCGTAGCGCAGATCCCCACTGAAGCTTTCTTT. Its protein product is CASSVAQIPTEAFF. The chain combines TRBV9 with TRBJ1-1; D is uncertain. The length of the CDR3 is 14 residues. CDR1 and CDR2 (germline): SGDLS, YYNGEE. Trimming removed 0 bases at V and 4 bases at J, with 10 bases between.

CDR3 nucleotides: TGCAGTGCTAGTCGGGGTCCGACCATATCCTACGAGCAGTACTTC. The encoded protein is CSASRGPTISYEQYF. This chain links TRBV20-1 with TRBJ2-7; D may be TRBD2 (5 bases). Trimming took 3 bases from V and 1 from J, leaving 16 bases between them. The CDR3 has 15 residues. The germline V gene encodes CDR1 DFQATT and CDR2 SNEGSKA (reference sequence).

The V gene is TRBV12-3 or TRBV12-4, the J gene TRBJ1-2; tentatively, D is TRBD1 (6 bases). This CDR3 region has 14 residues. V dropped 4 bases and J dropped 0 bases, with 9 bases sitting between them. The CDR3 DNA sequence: TGTGCCAGCAGTTACAGGGCTTCTAACTATGGCTACACCTTC. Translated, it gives CASSYRASNYGYTF.

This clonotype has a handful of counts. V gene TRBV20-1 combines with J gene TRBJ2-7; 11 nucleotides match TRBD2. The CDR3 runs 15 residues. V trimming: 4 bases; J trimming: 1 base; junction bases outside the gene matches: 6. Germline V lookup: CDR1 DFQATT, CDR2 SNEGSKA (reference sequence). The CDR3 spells CSATPTSGISYEQYF. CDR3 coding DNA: TGCAGTGCTACCCCGACTAGCGGGATTTCCTACGAGCAGTACTTC.

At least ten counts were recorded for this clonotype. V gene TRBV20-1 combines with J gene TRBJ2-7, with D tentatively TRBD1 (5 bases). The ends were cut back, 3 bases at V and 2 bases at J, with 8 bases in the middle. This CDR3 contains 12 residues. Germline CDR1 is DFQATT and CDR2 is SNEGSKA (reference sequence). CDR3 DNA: TGCAGTGCTAGGGACATTACCTACGAGCAGTACTTC. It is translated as CSARDITYEQYF.

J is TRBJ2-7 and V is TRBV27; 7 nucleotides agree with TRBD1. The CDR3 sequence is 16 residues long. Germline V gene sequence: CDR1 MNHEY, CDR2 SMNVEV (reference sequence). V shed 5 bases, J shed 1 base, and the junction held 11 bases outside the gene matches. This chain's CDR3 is CASSPLLTTGSYEQYF. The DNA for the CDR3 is TGTGCCAGCAGTCCTTTGCTCACGACAGGGTCCTACGAGCAGTACTTC.

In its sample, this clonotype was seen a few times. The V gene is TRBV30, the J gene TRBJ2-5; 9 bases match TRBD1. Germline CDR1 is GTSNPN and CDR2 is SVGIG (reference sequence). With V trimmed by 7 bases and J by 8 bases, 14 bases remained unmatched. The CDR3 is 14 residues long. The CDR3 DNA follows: TGTGCCTCCCGGACAGGGGAGGCCGCAAGAACCCAGTACTTC. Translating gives CASRTGEAARTQYF.

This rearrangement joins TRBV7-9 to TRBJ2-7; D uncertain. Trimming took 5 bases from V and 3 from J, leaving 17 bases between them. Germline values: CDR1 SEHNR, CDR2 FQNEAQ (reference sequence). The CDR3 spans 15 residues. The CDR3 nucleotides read TGTGCCAGCAGCCCAACACGAGGCTCTGACTACGAGCAGTACTTC. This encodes CASSPTRGSDYEQYF. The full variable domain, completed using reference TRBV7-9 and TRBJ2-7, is DTGVSQNPRHKITKRGQNVTFRCDPISEHNRLYWYRQTLGQGPEFLTYFQNEAQLEKSRLLSDRFSAERPKGSFSTLEIQRTEQGDSAMYLCASSPTRGSDYEQYFGPGTRLTVT.

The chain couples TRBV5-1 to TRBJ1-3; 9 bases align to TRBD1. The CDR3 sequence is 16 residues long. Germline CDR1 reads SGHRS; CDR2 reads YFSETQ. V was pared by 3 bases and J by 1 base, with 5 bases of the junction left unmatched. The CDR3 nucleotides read TGCGCCAGCAGCTGGGGGGACAGGGAATCTGGAAACACCATATATTTT. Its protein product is CASSWGDRESGNTIYF.

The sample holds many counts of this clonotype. The DNA for the CDR3 is TGTGCCAGCATGACGGCGGGAACCATATATTTT. It codes for CASMTAGTIYF. The chain is built from TRBV25-1 and TRBJ1-3; D gene uncertain. Trimming took off 7 bases at V and 10 bases at J, with 11 bases between the two ends. Germline assignment: CDR1 MGHDK and CDR2 SYGVNS. This CDR3 is built from 11 residues.

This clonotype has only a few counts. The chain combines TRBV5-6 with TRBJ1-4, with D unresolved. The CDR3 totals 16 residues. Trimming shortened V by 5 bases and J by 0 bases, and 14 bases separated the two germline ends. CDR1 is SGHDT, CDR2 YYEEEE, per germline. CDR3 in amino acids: CASSSLEGATNEKLFF. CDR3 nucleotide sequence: TGTGCCAGCAGTTCCCTTGAGGGCGCAACTAATGAAAAACTGTTTTTT. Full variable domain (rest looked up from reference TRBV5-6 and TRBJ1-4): DAGVTQSPTHLIKTRGQQVTLRCSPKSGHDTVSWYQQALGQGPQFIFQYYEEEERQRGNFPDRFSGHQFPNYSSELNVNALLLGDSALYLCASSSLEGATNEKLFFGSGTQLSVL.

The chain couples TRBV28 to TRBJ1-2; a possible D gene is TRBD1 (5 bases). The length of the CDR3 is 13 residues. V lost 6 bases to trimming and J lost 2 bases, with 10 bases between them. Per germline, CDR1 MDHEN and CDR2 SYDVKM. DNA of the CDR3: TGTGCCAGCAGACTGGACAACAACTATGGCTACACCTTC. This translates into CASRLDNNYGYTF.

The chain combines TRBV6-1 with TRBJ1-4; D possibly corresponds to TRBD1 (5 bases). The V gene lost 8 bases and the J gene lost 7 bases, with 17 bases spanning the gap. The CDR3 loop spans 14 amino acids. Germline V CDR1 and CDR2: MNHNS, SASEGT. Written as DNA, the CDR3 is TGTGCCAGCGGAGGTGCGGGGGGGAGTGAAAAACTGTTTTTT. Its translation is CASGGAGGSEKLFF.

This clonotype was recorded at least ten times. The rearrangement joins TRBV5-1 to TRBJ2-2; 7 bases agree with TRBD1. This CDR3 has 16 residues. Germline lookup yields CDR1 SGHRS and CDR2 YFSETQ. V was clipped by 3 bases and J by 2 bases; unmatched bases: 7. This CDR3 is CASSSDTGVNTGELFF. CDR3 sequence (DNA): TGCGCCAGCAGCTCGGACACAGGGGTAAACACCGGGGAGCTGTTTTTT.

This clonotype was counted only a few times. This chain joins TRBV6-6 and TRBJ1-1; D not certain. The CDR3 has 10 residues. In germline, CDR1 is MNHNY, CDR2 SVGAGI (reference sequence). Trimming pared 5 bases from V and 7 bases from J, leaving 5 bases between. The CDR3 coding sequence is TGTGCCAGCAGTGACCTTGAAGCTTTCTTT. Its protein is CASSDLEAFF.

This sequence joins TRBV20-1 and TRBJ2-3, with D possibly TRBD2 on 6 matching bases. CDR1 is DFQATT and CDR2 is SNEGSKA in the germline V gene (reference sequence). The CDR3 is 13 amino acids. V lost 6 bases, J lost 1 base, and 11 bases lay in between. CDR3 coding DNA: TGCAGTGCCGAGCGGGCCGGCACAGATACGCAGTATTTT. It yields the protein CSAERAGTDTQYF.

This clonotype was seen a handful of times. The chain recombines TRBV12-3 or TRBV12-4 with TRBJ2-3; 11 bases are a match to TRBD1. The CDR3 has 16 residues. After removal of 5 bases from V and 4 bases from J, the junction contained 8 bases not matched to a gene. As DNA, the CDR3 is TGTGCCAGCAGTGGACAGGGGGCTGGAGGCGCAGATACGCAGTATTTT. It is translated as CASSGQGAGGADTQYF.

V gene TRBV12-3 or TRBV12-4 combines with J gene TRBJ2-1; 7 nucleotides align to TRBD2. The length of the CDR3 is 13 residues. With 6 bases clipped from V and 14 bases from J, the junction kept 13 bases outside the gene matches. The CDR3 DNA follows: TGTGCCAGCAGCCCTACGACGGGAGGCAGGGAGTTCTTC. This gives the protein CASSPTTGGREFF.

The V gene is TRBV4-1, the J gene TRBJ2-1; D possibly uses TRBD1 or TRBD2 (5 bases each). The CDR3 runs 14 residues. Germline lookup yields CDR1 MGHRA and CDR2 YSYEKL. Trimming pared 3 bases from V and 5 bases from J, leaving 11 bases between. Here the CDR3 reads CASSQGTRNNEQFF. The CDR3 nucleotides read TGCGCCAGCAGCCAGGGGACCAGGAACAATGAGCAGTTCTTC.